The text below deals with one T cell receptor beta chain. About 0.45 to 1 ug RNA was reverse transcribed with random hexamers. Amplification of TCR beta CDR3 spanned 54 Vbeta and 13 Jbeta via immunoSEQ multiplex PCR. TCRdb re-derived calls from the immunoSEQ multiplex PCR reads in MiXCR, one entry per CDR3 protein. This table has more than 150,000 distinct CDR3 sequences, over 95% appearing once. Germline CDR1 reads DFQATT; CDR2 reads SNEGSKA (reference sequence). V shed 0 bases and J 6 bases; nucleotides not matched to a gene: 8. This CDR3 is built from 16 residues. The entry originates in a study of CD8 T cells in Susac syndrome.

The V call is TRBV20-1, the J call TRBJ2-1, with TRBD2 matching over 10 bases. The receptor comes from a human donor with multiple sclerosis. The sequenced sample was CD8+ T cells from PBMCs. The chain's CDR3 is CSARDLGAGGLNEQFF. As DNA, the CDR3 is TGCAGTGCTAGAGATCTTGGAGCGGGGGGGCTCAATGAGCAGTTCTTC.